This entry lists 7 T cell receptor beta chains sequenced from one sample in a study of blood T cell repertoires in COVID-19. TCRdb's table, derived via immunoSEQ multiplex PCR, lists solely in-frame clones and lacks some. The data show hundreds of thousands of clones, approximately 90% seen once. Sequencing used PBMCs or T cells enriched from blood (not recorded which). The receptors here all came from a man aged 18 to 29 who had recovered from COVID-19.

This clone was recorded only once. The chain couples TRBV10-1 to TRBJ1-4; D not certain. This CDR3 comprises 11 residues. In germline, CDR1 is WNHNN, CDR2 SYGVQD (reference sequence). V lost 6 bases, J lost 6 bases, and 5 bases lay in between. CDR3: CASSRDEKLFF. CDR3 sequence (DNA): TGCGCCAGCAGCCGGGATGAAAAACTGTTTTTT.

The V call is TRBV25-1, the J call TRBJ1-2; TRBD1 is a possible D gene (5 bases). Germline-derived CDR1 and CDR2 are MGHDK and SYGVNS. This CDR3 comprises 14 residues. V was clipped by 3 bases and J by 7 bases, with 15 bases between them. The CDR3 spells CASSDRPGGLGYTF. CDR3 DNA: TGTGCCAGCAGTGACCGCCCCGGGGGACTTGGCTACACCTTC.

In this sample, this clone turned up once. V usage is TRBV9 and J usage is TRBJ2-7, with D perhaps TRBD1 (6 bases). Trimming cost V 3 bases and J 2 bases, with 18 bases left between them. Germline V gene lookup returns CDR1 SGDLS and CDR2 YYNGEE. This CDR3 region has 16 residues. This CDR3 is CASSAETGFNPYEQYF. Here the CDR3 DNA reads TGTGCCAGCAGCGCAGAAACAGGGTTTAATCCCTACGAGCAGTACTTC.

The V gene is TRBV19, the J gene TRBJ2-2; perhaps TRBD1 as D (5 bases). Trimming removed 6 bases from V and 1 base from J, with 6 bases in between. This CDR3 contains 13 residues. Germline V gene lookup returns CDR1 LNHDA and CDR2 SQIVND (reference sequence). For the CDR3, the DNA is TGTGCCAGTAGCGGACAGAACACCGGGGAGCTGTTTTTT. This encodes CASSGQNTGELFF.

This clone was recorded a few times. The CDR3 reads CASRTRLAGVGDEQFF. Here the CDR3 DNA reads TGTGCCAGCAGAACTCGACTAGCGGGAGTTGGGGATGAGCAGTTCTTC. The genes are TRBV27 and TRBJ2-1; 12 bases line up with TRBD2. Germline CDR1 and CDR2: MNHEY and SMNVEV (reference sequence). The trim removed 6 bases at V and 8 bases at J, leaving 11 bases unmatched. The CDR3 spans 16 residues.

The chain joins TRBV28 to TRBJ1-2; 7 nucleotides align to TRBD1. There are 12 residues in the CDR3. Germline CDR1 is MDHEN and CDR2 is SYDVKM. With V trimmed by 10 bases and J by 3 bases, 5 bases remained unmatched. CDR3 in amino acids: CAIYRGDYGYTF. The CDR3 nucleotides are TGTGCCATTTACAGGGGCGACTATGGCTACACCTTC.

The rearrangement links TRBV10-3 to TRBJ2-3, with 7 bases aligning to TRBD2. CDR1 and CDR2 (germline): ENHRY, SYGVKD. J lost 6 bases, V lost 4 bases, and 4 bases had no gene match. The CDR3 runs 13 residues. This CDR3 reads CAISGTSSDTQYF. For the CDR3, the DNA is TGTGCCATCAGTGGGACTAGTTCGGATACGCAGTATTTT.